The 10 T cell receptor beta chains in this list originate from one sample, sequenced in a study of cytomegalovirus exposure and HLA in healthy donors. This PCR relied on a set of 60 Vbeta primers and 13 Jbeta primers. This table comes from immunoSEQ multiplex PCR, and its TCRdb copy is limited to in-frame clones, with some not included. Seen here are approximately 35,000 clones, more than 65% observed once, and the top ten hold 3.6%. The sequenced material came from PBMCs. These receptors were obtained from a woman aged 18-35 years in good health and CMV-seronegative.

The chain is built from TRBV11-2 and TRBJ2-1; TRBD2 matches 14 bases. Trimming removed 4 bases from V and 6 bases from J; junction bases left unmatched: 8. CDR3 length equals 17 residues. Per the germline V gene, CDR1 is SGHAT and CDR2 is FQNNGV. The CDR3 DNA is TGTGCCAGCAGCTCGACTAGACTAGCGGGGGGGCCCAATGAGCAGTTCTTC. Its protein is CASSSTRLAGGPNEQFF.

The V call is TRBV5-1, the J call TRBJ2-1; 9 nucleotides align to TRBD2. Germline CDR1 and CDR2: SGHRS and YFSETQ. Germline trimming cut 4 bases from V and 0 bases from J; bases unmatched to any gene: 5. The CDR3 is made up of 16 amino acids. The chain's CDR3 is CASSPSGMSSYNEQFF. CDR3 DNA: TGCGCCAGCAGCCCTAGCGGGATGAGCTCCTACAATGAGCAGTTCTTC.

The chain employs TRBV6-5 and TRBJ2-3, with TRBD2 matching over 11 bases. The V and J ends lost 6 bases and 2 bases, in that order; junction bases with no gene match: 4. The CDR3 covers 15 residues. Germline V gene sequence: CDR1 MNHEY, CDR2 SVGAGI. The CDR3, as DNA: TGTGCCAGCAGGCCGACTAGCGGGAACACAGATACGCAGTATTTT. This gives the protein CASRPTSGNTDTQYF.

V and J are TRBV6-5 and TRBJ2-1; the match to TRBD1 covers 7 bases. CDR1 MNHEY and CDR2 SVGAGI come from the germline V gene. The CDR3 loop spans 15 amino acids. The J segment lost 13 bases and the V segment lost 2 bases, leaving 14 bases of the junction unmatched. CDR3 sequence: CASSYQTGRPSPQFF. DNA for the CDR3: TGTGCCAGCAGTTACCAGACAGGGCGTCCCTCCCCCCAGTTCTTC.

The rearrangement joins TRBV28 to TRBJ2-5; 9 bases line up with TRBD1. Germline trimming cut 1 base from V and 0 bases from J; bases unmatched to any gene: 18. This CDR3 comprises 21 residues. From germline, CDR1 is MDHEN and CDR2 SYDVKM. CDR3 in amino acids: CASSLFRVNIWTGVDQETQYF. The CDR3 nucleotides read TGTGCCAGCAGTTTATTTAGGGTAAACATATGGACAGGGGTAGACCAAGAGACCCAGTACTTC.

This rearrangement joins TRBV27 to TRBJ2-2; TRBD2 is a possible D gene (5 bases). The CDR3 extends over 15 amino acids. CDR1 is MNHEY and CDR2 is SMNVEV in the germline V gene (reference sequence). V lost 0 bases and J 5 bases, leaving 10 bases between the germline ends. The CDR3 sequence is CASSLSLVNTGELFF. As DNA, the CDR3 is TGTGCCAGCAGTTTATCACTAGTAAATACCGGGGAGCTGTTTTTT.

V and J are TRBV9 and TRBJ1-2, with D unclear. From germline, CDR1 is SGDLS and CDR2 YYNGEE. V was shortened by 4 bases and J by 1 base, with 17 bases between the two germline ends. The CDR3 contains 16 residues. The CDR3 DNA sequence: TGTGCCAGCAGCCCCCTTATAGGCGGGAGTAACTATGGCTACACCTTC. Protein: CASSPLIGGSNYGYTF.

This chain connects TRBV18 to TRBJ2-3; D gene ambiguous. This CDR3 is built from 12 residues. V was clipped by 3 bases and J by 6 bases, with 7 bases between them. Germline V gives CDR1 KGHSH, CDR2 LQKENI. CDR3 DNA sequence: TGTGCCAGCTCACCTCTCCGGGATACGCAGTATTTT. It translates to CASSPLRDTQYF.

This sequence joins TRBV30 and TRBJ1-2; D ambiguous. The CDR3 extends over 12 amino acids. Germline V gene sequence: CDR1 GTSNPN, CDR2 SVGIG (reference sequence). The V end was cut by 5 bases, the J end by 5 bases, with 12 bases between. The CDR3 bases are TGTGCCTGGTCCAGAGGAGGGTATGGCTACACCTTC. Its translation is CAWSRGGYGYTF.

V gene TRBV29-1 combines with J gene TRBJ2-7, with 8 bases matching TRBD1. The CDR3 consists of 19 residues. Germline V gene lookup returns CDR1 SQVTM and CDR2 ANQGSEA. The J segment lost 0 bases and the V segment lost 1 base, leaving 17 bases of the junction unmatched. The CDR3 sequence is CSVEAPFDGHQGASYEQYF. In DNA form, the CDR3 reads TGCAGCGTTGAAGCTCCCTTCGACGGACATCAGGGGGCCTCCTACGAGCAGTACTTC.